The TCR beta chain described here comes from a study of CD8+CD57+ T cells in acquired aplastic anemia. Study-wide results and caveats: No significant patient-versus-control difference appeared in CD8+ Simpson's diversity. Sharing between patients and controls was observed for twenty-nine CD8+ CDR3 sequences.

V gave up 4 bases and J gave up 13 bases, with 19 bases separating them. Germline assignment: CDR1 KGHDR and CDR2 SFDVKD. This CDR3 has 15 amino acids. Individuals selected for sequencing had exhibited CD8+CD57+ cell expansion on flow cytometry. The cohort consisted entirely of patients having severe acquired aplastic anemia. Blood sampling was performed on the patients, and none of them had received therapy by then. TCR beta VDJ and CDR3 profiles were obtained from a genomic DNA template. TCRdb analysed the reads with MiXCR anew, one entry per CDR3 protein. The profile covers tens of thousands of distinct CDR3 sequences, with 63% appearing a single time and about 60% taken by the ten largest. Of note for this clonotype: Its antigen remains unknown.

This chain uses TRBV24-1 with TRBJ1-6, with D perhaps TRBD1 (6 bases). Sequenced input: sorted CD4+, CD8+, or CD8+CD57+ T cells (not recorded which) from PBMCs. This clonotype was sampled from a human donor with aplastic anemia. Written as DNA, the CDR3 is TGTGCCACCAGTGACTCACAGGGCCCGAGATTGCCCCTCCACTTT. Residues: CATSDSQGPRLPLHF.